These 27 T cell receptor beta chains came from one sample sequenced in a study of blood T cell repertoires in COVID-19. Profiling relied on immunoSEQ multiplex PCR, and the TCRdb table lists in-frame clones only, not all of them. The sample has about 140,000 clones; roughly four fifths are singletons. What was sequenced was peripheral blood. The receptors derive from a woman aged 60-75 years with acute or convalescent COVID-19.

The chain carries TRBV5-1 and TRBJ2-3, with D perhaps matching TRBD1 (6 bases). V was shortened by 0 bases and J by 1 base, with 6 bases between the two germline ends. CDR3 length: 14 amino acids. The germline V gene encodes CDR1 SGHRS and CDR2 YFSETQ. The CDR3 reads CASSLAGGTDTQYF. CDR3 bases: TGCGCCAGCAGCTTGGCAGGGGGCACAGATACGCAGTATTTT.

V is TRBV28 and J is TRBJ2-1; D might be TRBD2 (5 bases). The V and J ends lost 3 bases and 3 bases respectively, with 15 bases between them. The CDR3 loop spans 16 amino acids. CDR1 is MDHEN, CDR2 SYDVKM, per germline. The CDR3: CASSFIGGRIYNEQFF. Here the CDR3 DNA reads TGTGCCAGCAGTTTCATCGGCGGGCGCATCTACAATGAGCAGTTCTTC.

The genes are TRBV29-1 and TRBJ1-1, with 9 bases aligning to TRBD1. Per germline, CDR1 SQVTM and CDR2 ANQGSEA. The CDR3 is made up of 17 amino acids. The junction had 16 bases not matched to a gene; V was cut back by 7 bases and J by 1 base. This CDR3 is CSADRGGAPGRNTEAFF. The CDR3 DNA reads as TGCAGCGCGGACAGGGGTGGGGCTCCCGGCAGGAACACTGAAGCTTTCTTT.

The rearrangement uses TRBV7-2 and TRBJ1-2; maybe TRBD1 (5 bases). V dropped 1 base and J dropped 0 bases, with 6 bases sitting between them. The CDR3 loop spans 14 amino acids. Germline loops: CDR1 SGHTA, CDR2 FQGNSA. This CDR3 is CASSLGTTNYGYTF. CDR3 bases: TGTGCCAGCAGCTTAGGGACAACTAACTATGGCTACACCTTC.

This rearrangement joins TRBV19 to TRBJ1-1; D is perhaps TRBD1 (6 bases). The CDR3 is 13 amino acids. Germline V gene lookup returns CDR1 LNHDA and CDR2 SQIVND (reference sequence). CDR3 nucleotide sequence: TGTGTCGCCTCTACGACAGGGAACACTGAAGCTTTCTTT. Its protein is CVASTTGNTEAFF.

The V and J genes are TRBV30 and TRBJ2-7; the D gene is possibly TRBD2 (7 bases). This CDR3 is 15 amino acids long. The germline V gene has CDR1 GTSNPN and CDR2 SVGIG (reference sequence). Trimming stripped 2 bases from V and 0 bases from J, with 14 bases between. For the CDR3, the DNA is TGTGCCTGGAGTTTGACAGGCGGGAGCTCCTACGAGCAGTACTTC. Its translation is CAWSLTGGSSYEQYF.

The gene calls are TRBV4-3 and TRBJ1-2; 7 bases agree with TRBD1. The CDR3 is made up of 15 amino acids. CDR1 is LGHNA, CDR2 YSLEER, per germline. Trimming cost V 0 bases and J 1 base; bases outside gene matches: 2. The CDR3 here is CASSQERDSNYGYTF. CDR3 in DNA: TGCGCCAGCAGCCAAGAAAGGGACAGTAACTATGGCTACACCTTC.

The rearrangement uses TRBV9 and TRBJ2-2; 7 nucleotides match TRBD1. The J segment lost 1 base and the V segment lost 6 bases, leaving 3 bases of the junction unmatched. The germline gives CDR1 SGDLS, CDR2 YYNGEE. The CDR3 length is 14 residues. The CDR3 DNA reads TGTGCCAGCAACACAGGGGTGAACACCGGGGAGCTGTTTTTT. Encoded protein: CASNTGVNTGELFF.

This clone appeared a single time. V and J are TRBV28 and TRBJ1-1; TRBD1 matches at 8 bases. CDR1 MDHEN and CDR2 SYDVKM come from the germline V gene. The CDR3 is 15 residues long. V lost 6 bases and J lost 5; bases outside the gene matches: 11. The CDR3, as DNA: TGTGCCAGCAGGTGGACAGGGTTTTTGAGTACTGAAGCTTTCTTT. This encodes CASRWTGFLSTEAFF.

This clone appeared once. The genes are TRBV11-2 and TRBJ2-2; the D is unclear. Germline lookup yields CDR1 SGHAT and CDR2 FQNNGV. Between the trimmed V and J ends, which lost 1 base and 2 bases, there was a span of 14 bases. This CDR3 is built from 17 residues. CDR3 in DNA: TGTGCCAGCAGCTTAGGCCGAGGTTACGTTAACACCGGGGAGCTGTTTTTT. This gives the protein CASSLGRGYVNTGELFF. Together with reference TRBV11-2 and TRBJ2-2, the CDR3 gives the full variable domain: EAGVAQSPRYKIIEKRQSVAFWCNPISGHATLYWYQQILGQGPKLLIQFQNNGVVDDSQLPKDRFSAERLKGVDSTLKIQPAKLEDSAVYLCASSLGRGYVNTGELFFGEGSRLTVL.

The chain combines TRBV5-1 with TRBJ1-4; tentative D call: TRBD1 (5 bases). Germline CDR1 is SGHRS and CDR2 is YFSETQ. V was clipped by 5 bases and J by 0 bases, with 14 bases between them. The CDR3 is 16 residues long. The DNA of the CDR3 is TGCGCCAGCAGGCCGTCGACAGTTGCAACTAATGAAAAACTGTTTTTT. It yields the protein CASRPSTVATNEKLFF.

This clone was recorded once. Sequence at one end of the junction differs from germline and may be a read error. This sequence joins TRBV7-7 and TRBJ2-1, with a tentative D call TRBD1 (7 bases). This CDR3 is built from 18 residues. Germline CDR1 SSHAT, CDR2 FNYEAQ (reference sequence). CDR3 region: CASSLGIRGENSYNEQFF. CDR3 nucleotide sequence: TGTGCTAGCAGCTTAGGTATCAGGGGGGAGAACTCCTACAATGAGCAGTTCTTC.

The genes are TRBV30 and TRBJ2-2; 9 nucleotides match TRBD2. The CDR3 runs 16 residues. Germline V gene sequence: CDR1 GTSNPN, CDR2 SVGIG (reference sequence). Trimming took 3 bases from V and 1 from J; bases not matched to a gene: 6. CDR3 protein: CAWRPGTSWNTGELFF. For the CDR3, the DNA is TGTGCCTGGAGACCAGGGACTAGCTGGAACACCGGGGAGCTGTTTTTT.

The rearrangement joins TRBV7-8 to TRBJ1-4; tentative D call: TRBD1 (6 bases). This CDR3 region has 15 residues. Germline CDR1 reads SGHVS; CDR2 reads FQNEAQ. V lost 5 bases and J 8 bases, leaving 18 bases between the germline ends. CDR3 protein: CASSPTGGMTEKLFF. The CDR3 coding sequence is TGTGCCAGCAGCCCGACAGGCGGAATGACCGAAAAACTGTTTTTT.

The chain recombines TRBV4-1 with TRBJ1-2; TRBD1 agrees at 7 bases. CDR3 length: 16 amino acids. From germline, CDR1 is MGHRA and CDR2 YSYEKL. With V trimmed by 0 bases and J by 4 bases, 8 bases remained unmatched. CDR3 protein: CASSQEYIGTVYGYTF. The DNA of the CDR3 is TGCGCCAGCAGCCAAGAGTATATCGGGACAGTCTATGGCTACACCTTC.

The chain joins TRBV12-2 to TRBJ2-2; the D segment call TRBD1 is taken from the table without a DNA check. TRBV12-2 is a documented pseudogene. This CDR3 spans 19 amino acids. This chain's CDR3 is CASRLALRGQGPNTGELFF. The CDR3 DNA follows: TGTGCAAGTCGCTTAGCGCTTAGGGGACAGGGCCCGAACACCGGGGAGCTGTTTTTT.

This rearrangement joins TRBV7-3 to TRBJ2-7, with D perhaps TRBD1 (6 bases). V was cut by 2 bases and J by 5 bases, with 16 bases left in between. The CDR3 contains 15 residues. The germline V gene encodes CDR1 SGHTA and CDR2 FQGTGA. The CDR3 reads CASSLSSQGNHEQYF. CDR3 bases: TGTGCCAGCAGCTTATCTTCTCAGGGGAACCACGAGCAGTACTTC.

The chain joins TRBV11-3 to TRBJ2-2; 7 bases are a match to TRBD1. The CDR3 runs to 14 residues. Germline values: CDR1 SGHNT, CDR2 YENEEA. V shed 6 bases and J 1 base; nucleotides not matched to a gene: 2. The chain's CDR3 is CASSRTGNTGELFF. CDR3 coding DNA: TGTGCCAGCAGTCGGACAGGGAACACCGGGGAGCTGTTTTTT.

The chain uses TRBV4-3 and TRBJ1-4; D uncertain. Germline V CDR1 and CDR2: LGHNA, YSLEER. The CDR3 totals 15 residues. V shed 1 base and J shed 5 bases, with 11 bases lying between them. As DNA, the CDR3 is TGCGCCAGCAGCCAAGTGGTCCAGTCCAATGAAAAACTGTTTTTT. It yields the protein CASSQVVQSNEKLFF.

This chain joins TRBV3-1 (or the pseudogene TRBV3-2) and TRBJ2-3; 10 nucleotides align to TRBD2. Germline V lookup: CDR1 LGHDT, CDR2 YNNKEL (reference sequence). V trimming: 2 bases; J trimming: 1 base; junction bases outside the gene matches: 3. The CDR3 has 16 residues. The CDR3 sequence: CASSQRGTSGTDTQYF. CDR3 nucleotides: TGTGCCAGCAGCCAACGAGGGACTAGCGGCACAGATACGCAGTATTTT.

This chain uses TRBV28 with TRBJ1-2; 7 bases line up with TRBD1. The CDR3 is made up of 16 amino acids. Germline CDR1 and CDR2: MDHEN and SYDVKM. V was clipped by 4 bases and J by 7 bases; unmatched bases: 15. The CDR3 bases are TGTGCCAGCAGTTCTGTCGGGACAGTTATGGACGGTGGCTACACCTTC. The encoded protein is CASSSVGTVMDGGYTF.

The chain employs TRBV2 and TRBJ1-1; D unclear. This CDR3 is built from 13 residues. Germline values: CDR1 SNHLY, CDR2 FYNNEI. Trimming left V 8 bases short and J 0 bases short, with 10 bases between. Here the CDR3 DNA reads TGTGCCAGCCGTACACAGATGAACACTGAAGCTTTCTTT. Amino acids: CASRTQMNTEAFF.

The chain carries TRBV10-2 and TRBJ2-7; D is perhaps TRBD2 (5 bases). Germline CDR1 WSHSY, CDR2 SAAADI. This CDR3 has 12 residues. Trimming cost V 6 bases and J 7 bases, with 13 bases left between them. CDR3 amino acids: CASRGLTGEQYF. The CDR3 DNA reads TGCGCCAGCAGAGGACTCACGGGGGAGCAGTACTTC.

V gene TRBV5-5 combines with J gene TRBJ2-1; maybe TRBD2 (5 bases). This CDR3 is 15 amino acids long. With 5 bases removed from V and 7 bases from J, the gap between germline ends came to 19 bases. Germline V gene sequence: CDR1 SGHKS, CDR2 YYEKEE (reference sequence). CDR3 residues: CASRHSPGGRNEQFF. DNA of the CDR3: TGTGCCAGCAGACATTCGCCGGGCGGGCGGAATGAGCAGTTCTTC.

This sequence joins TRBV15 and TRBJ2-7; 10 nucleotides agree with TRBD2. From germline, CDR1 is LNHNV and CDR2 YYDKDF (reference sequence). V dropped 1 base and J dropped 7; count of bases not matched to a gene: 10. CDR3 size: 16 residues. The CDR3 here is CATSRGSGRVLGEQYF. The CDR3 DNA reads as TGTGCCACCAGCAGAGGGAGCGGGAGGGTCCTGGGAGAGCAGTACTTC.

The rearrangement links TRBV30 to TRBJ1-2; no clear D. V shed 0 bases and J shed 8 bases, with 13 bases lying between them. CDR1 is GTSNPN, CDR2 SVGIG, per germline (reference sequence). The CDR3 has 13 residues. CDR3 nucleotide sequence: TGTGCCTGGAGTGTACCCGGGATGAGAGGCTACACCTTC. As protein: CAWSVPGMRGYTF. The full variable domain, its missing parts supplied by reference TRBV30 and TRBJ1-2, is SQTIHQWPATLVQPVGSPLSLECTVEGTSNPNLYWYRQAAGRGLQLLFYSVGIGQISSEVPQNLSASRPQDRQFILSSKKLLLSDSGFYLCAWSVPGMRGYTFGSGTRLTVV.

Only a few counts were recorded for this clone. V gene TRBV10-2 combines with J gene TRBJ2-7; D ambiguous. This CDR3 comprises 11 residues. The V gene's germline CDR1 is WSHSY and CDR2 SAAADI. V was pared by 3 bases and J by 4 bases, with 4 bases between. The CDR3 bases are TGCGCCAGCAGTGACAGGTACGAGCAGTACTTC. Amino acids: CASSDRYEQYF.